The text below deals with one T cell receptor (beta chain). Its antigen specificity is not known. No clone much larger than this one lies a single base away; base qualities are absent. The data stem from a study of T cell responses to AZD1222 COVID-19 vaccine (dated by TCRdb to the early 2020s). About the investigation overall: Because spike-specific TCR depth and breadth did not differ between the two schedules, AZD1222 recipients who got a second dose at roughly 4 weeks were pooled with those who got a second dose at roughly 12 weeks. A total of roughly 240 trial participants underwent TCR sequencing, of whom approximately 210 received two doses of AZD1222 and around 25 received two doses of the MenACWY control vaccine. Trial participants were enrolled by age into subgroups of 18-55, 56-69 and 70-plus years, and around 140, 26 and 57 TCR-sequenced participants, respectively, were included in these subgroups.

The CDR3 regions of human TCRbeta chains were subjected to immunosequencing. Concerning the study's data processing: TCRs in the repertoires were matched against a reference library of SARS-CoV-2-specific TCRs that had been generated with the MIRA antigen-specificity platform. Breadth was defined as the fraction of unique TCRs that were SARS-CoV-2-associated. Depth was defined as the fraction of total T cells that were SARS-CoV-2-associated. Using the MIRA data, every spike-specific TCR was mapped to the spike region that the TCR reacted to and assigned to either a CD4 or a CD8 class. Log10-transformed breadth and depth values were compared by one-way ANOVA with Sidak's multiple comparisons tests. TCRdb carries this immuneACCESS record with in-frame sequences only. Its versions omit some clonotypes, under half of them owing to an unresolved V gene in the studies checked, with the rest unexplained. That table is the source of V, J and clone size, and D and trimming were worked out from the DNA. The sample table holds approximately 110,000 clones, of which roughly 90% were seen once. The ten largest make up approximately 5% of the sample.

Overall study results and their limits: Epitopes outside the regions mutated in the B.1.351 and B.1.1.7 variants were reportedly recognized by nearly half of the unique spike-specific TCRs. The vaccine-associated CD4 TCRs covered the entire spike protein, and the dominant responses fell in regions 160-218 and 743-854. Because no day 14 peak-response samples were available, the repertoires could be characterized only after the peak T cell response. The 56-69-year group was small, and its depth increase did not reach significance, likely because of low power. A significant rise in spike-specific TCR breadth and depth was observed after two AZD1222 doses relative to day 0 and relative to MenACWY recipients. Conclusions about previously exposed vaccinees are limited, since just five or six AZD1222 recipients were seropositive for SARS-CoV-2 at baseline. Most participants were white British and females outnumbered males, and the authors suggested that clonal diversity may have been underestimated.

The time point label on this specimen signifies: baseline before first vaccination. Vaccinee samples were obtained from the UK trials COV001 and COV002, which included a single-blind randomized controlled phase 2/3 trial of AZD1222 (ChAdOx1 nCoV-19) in healthy adults. For TCRbeta chain sequencing, PBMC samples were collected from trial participants at day 0 and at day 28 after the second dose. This receptor was identified in an adult in good health. The source was peripheral blood, collected on day 0 of AZD1222 vaccination.

The CDR3 loop reads CACLSFGSVTPLHF. The nucleotide sequence is given as TGTGCCTGCCTCTCATTCGGCAGCGTGACACCCCTCCACTTT. The chain is encoded by TRBV30 joined to TRBJ1-6, with the identity of the D gene unclear. For CDR1 and CDR2, the germline V gene (reference sequence) lists GTSNPN and SVGIG. Trimming removed 6 bases from V and 11 bases from J, leaving 20 bases between the germline ends. The CDR3 starts with the cysteine, ends with the phenylalanine, and has 14 residues. Just CDR3 DNA is preserved here, 42 bases in frame from base 1.